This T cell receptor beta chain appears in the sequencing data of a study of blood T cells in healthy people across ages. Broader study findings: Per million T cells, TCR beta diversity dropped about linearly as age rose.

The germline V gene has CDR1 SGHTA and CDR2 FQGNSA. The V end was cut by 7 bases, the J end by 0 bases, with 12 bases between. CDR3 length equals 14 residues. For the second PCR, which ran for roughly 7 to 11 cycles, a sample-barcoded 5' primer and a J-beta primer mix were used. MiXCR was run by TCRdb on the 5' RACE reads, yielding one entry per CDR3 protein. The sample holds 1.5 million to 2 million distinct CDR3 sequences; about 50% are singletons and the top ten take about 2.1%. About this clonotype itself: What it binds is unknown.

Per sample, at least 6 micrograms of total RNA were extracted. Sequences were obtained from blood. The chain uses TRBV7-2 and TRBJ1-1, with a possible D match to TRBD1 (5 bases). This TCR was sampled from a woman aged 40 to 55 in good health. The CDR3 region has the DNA TGTGCCAGCACCCAAGGGACGATGAACACTGAAGCTTTCTTT. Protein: CASTQGTMNTEAFF.